This TCR beta chain was captured by sequencing in a study of OX40 agonist ivuxolimab in advanced cancers. Overall study: The study gave patients intravenous ivuxolimab at 0.01 to 10 mg/kg every 2 weeks. General study results and limits: There were, on average, more expanded clones in CD8+ T cells than in CD4+. Relatively little clonal expansion, among the lowest observed, appeared in partial responders at 0.1-3.0 mg/kg.

Trimming removed 4 bases at V and 1 base at J, with 11 bases between. Per the germline V gene, CDR1 is MNHNS and CDR2 is SASEGT. The CDR3 contains 14 residues. Data came from immunoSEQ multiplex PCR; TCRdb stores just in-frame clones and leaves some out. The sample carries under 45,000 clones, over 60% recorded once. As concerns this clone: Its matching antigen is unknown.

Blood draws occurred at baseline, cycle 4 day 1, and cycle 7 day 1. Sample: CD4+ or CD8+ T cells sorted from blood, taken in a trial of the OX40 agonist ivuxolimab. This chain links TRBV6-1 with TRBJ2-7; TRBD1 or TRBD2 may be the D gene (5 bases each). This TCR was recovered from an adult with an advanced solid tumor such as melanoma, head and neck, liver or kidney cancer. The CDR3 sequence: CASSGGTESYEQYF. The CDR3 DNA sequence: TGTGCCAGCAGTGGAGGGACGGAGTCCTACGAGCAGTACTTC.